These 6 T cell receptor beta chains came from one sample sequenced in a study of blood T cell repertoires in COVID-19. Data came from immunoSEQ multiplex PCR; TCRdb stores just in-frame clones and leaves some out. The repertoire consists of some 87,000 clones, with 80% to 90% occurring once and the leading ten covering roughly 15%. The sequenced sample consisted of peripheral blood. The source of these receptors is a human donor in a cohort sampled during active COVID-19.

The rearrangement links TRBV18 to TRBJ1-3; the match to TRBD1 covers 7 bases. J gave up 0 bases and V 4 bases, and 6 bases lay outside the gene matches. This CDR3 is built from 16 residues. Germline-derived CDR1 and CDR2 are KGHSH and LQKENI. Here the CDR3 DNA reads TGTGCCAGCTCACTCACAGGGGCTTTCTCTGGAAACACCATATATTTT. The encoded protein is CASSLTGAFSGNTIYF.

The J gene is TRBJ2-3, the V gene TRBV9; 9 bases are shared with TRBD2. The length of the CDR3 is 17 residues. The germline V gene encodes CDR1 SGDLS and CDR2 YYNGEE. Trimming removed 0 bases from V and 5 bases from J; junction bases left unmatched: 10. Written as DNA, the CDR3 is TGTGCCAGCAGCGTAGGTTTTGCGGGGGGGCCCAAAGATACGCAGTATTTT. Translation gives CASSVGFAGGPKDTQYF.

About this clone: An end of the junction does not agree with germline; a read error may underlie this. The chain combines TRBV7-7 with TRBJ2-5; 8 bases line up with TRBD2. This CDR3 has 15 amino acids. The germline V gene has CDR1 SSHAT and CDR2 FNYEAQ (reference sequence). The DNA of the CDR3 is TGTGCTAGCAGCTTAGTGCGGGGGGCCCAAGAGACCCAGTACTTC. It encodes CASSLVRGAQETQYF. Complete variable domain (other parts from reference TRBV7-7 and TRBJ2-5): GAGVSQSPRYKVTKRGQDVTLRCDPISSHATLYWYQQALGQGPEFLTYFNYEAQPDKSGLPSDRFSAERPEGSISTLTIQRTEQRDSAMYRCASSLVRGAQETQYFGPGTRLLVL.

The chain employs TRBV6-1 and TRBJ1-2, with D unclear. In germline, CDR1 is MNHNS, CDR2 SASEGT. The CDR3 has 16 residues. Trimming removed 3 bases from V and 3 bases from J, with 17 bases in between. Written as DNA, the CDR3 is TGTGCCAGCAGTGATCTAACTACGTCGAACGACTATGGCTACACCTTC. Translation gives CASSDLTTSNDYGYTF.

The chain has TRBV24-1 and TRBJ2-3, with TRBD2 matching over 8 bases. The CDR3 spans 16 residues. The J segment lost 5 bases and the V segment lost 7 bases, leaving 13 bases of the junction unmatched. Germline V gene lookup returns CDR1 KGHDR and CDR2 SFDVKD. This chain's CDR3 is CATRASSGGNGDTQYF. DNA of the CDR3: TGTGCCACCAGGGCCTCGAGCGGGGGTAATGGAGATACGCAGTATTTT.

This chain uses TRBV19 with TRBJ2-4; D not resolved. Trimming shortened V by 4 bases and J by 0 bases, and 10 bases separated the two germline ends. This CDR3 has 15 residues. Germline-derived CDR1 and CDR2 are LNHDA and SQIVND (reference sequence). Written as DNA, the CDR3 is TGTGCCAGTAGTACCTCGCTAGGAGCCAAAAACATTCAGTACTTC. It codes for CASSTSLGAKNIQYF.